The 29 T cell receptor beta chains below were found in one sample sequenced in a study of Ad26.COV2.S vaccination and SARS-CoV-2 variants. The method was immunoSEQ multiplex PCR; TCRdb's version includes in-frame clones alone and lacks a portion of them. This table has some 320,000 clones, about 86% appearing once. Treatment defined: around 19 received Ad26.COV2.S at low or high dose, single or two shots; a few received placebo; per-sample allocation not given. Sample collection was performed on day 63 after the first vaccine or placebo injection. This sample comprised peripheral blood, obtained in a trial of Ad26.COV2.S vaccine versus placebo. The receptors come from a person aged 18 to 65 who received the Ad26.COV2.S COVID-19 vaccine or a placebo.

This clone showed up just a few times. The gene calls are TRBV6-5 and TRBJ2-5; TRBD1 agrees at 9 bases. This CDR3 comprises 16 residues. CDR1 is MNHEY and CDR2 is SVGAGI in the germline V gene. J was trimmed by 2 bases and V by 3 bases; bases with no gene match: 7. The CDR3 DNA follows: TGTGCCAGCAGTTATGGGACGGGGACAGGGCAAGAGACCCAGTACTTC. It translates to CASSYGTGTGQETQYF.

This clone has a single count. This chain links TRBV6-2 or TRBV6-3 with TRBJ2-7; 11 bases match TRBD2. Germline loops: CDR1 MNHEY, CDR2 SVGEGT. After removal of 5 bases from V and 3 bases from J, the junction contained 9 bases not matched to a gene. The CDR3 loop spans 16 amino acids. The DNA for the CDR3 is TGTGCCAGCAGTACGAGACTAGCGGGGCATTTCTACGAGCAGTACTTC. Encoded protein: CASSTRLAGHFYEQYF.

CDR3 in DNA: TGTGCCAGCAGTGAATGGACAGGGGAAACCTCACCCCTCCACTTT. Translation: CASSEWTGETSPLHF. The chain joins TRBV25-1 to TRBJ1-6, with 9 bases aligning to TRBD1. Trimming removed 1 base from V and 10 bases from J; junction bases left unmatched: 5. The germline gives CDR1 MGHDK, CDR2 SYGVNS. This CDR3 is 15 amino acids long.

This chain links TRBV3-1 (or the pseudogene TRBV3-2) with TRBJ2-2; D gene uncertain. Germline loops: CDR1 LGHDT, CDR2 YNNKEL (reference sequence). V gave up 3 bases and J gave up 9 bases, with 17 bases separating them. The CDR3 has 15 amino acids. In nucleotides, the CDR3 is TGTGCCAGCAGCCATTCCGCAACCGGGCCCCGGGAGCTGTTTTTT. Its protein product is CASSHSATGPRELFF.

The chain uses TRBV7-2 and TRBJ1-1; 9 bases fit TRBD1. The CDR3 covers 14 residues. The germline V gene encodes CDR1 SGHTA and CDR2 FQGNSA. J gave up 7 bases and V 4 bases, and 7 bases lay outside the gene matches. CDR3 in DNA: TGTGCCAGCAGCTCCGCTGGGACAGGGTATGAAGCTTTCTTT. Its translation: CASSSAGTGYEAFF.

The V call is TRBV5-8, the J call TRBJ1-5; a possible D gene is TRBD1 (5 bases). Trimming left V 0 bases short and J 6 bases short, with 13 bases between. Germline V gene sequence: CDR1 SGHTS, CDR2 YDEGEE. CDR3 length: 15 residues. CDR3 region: CASSLVAGLLQPQHF. The CDR3 DNA follows: TGTGCCAGCAGCTTGGTAGCAGGGCTCCTTCAGCCCCAGCATTTT.

The rearrangement uses TRBV5-5 and TRBJ1-1; tentative D call: TRBD1 (5 bases). Germline V gives CDR1 SGHKS, CDR2 YYEKEE (reference sequence). The CDR3 totals 14 residues. Deletions cut 0 bases from V and 6 bases from J, with 12 bases between. Here the CDR3 reads CASSLAGRSPEAFF. As DNA, the CDR3 is TGTGCCAGCAGCTTGGCGGGACGGTCTCCTGAAGCTTTCTTT. Full variable domain (rest looked up from reference TRBV5-5 and TRBJ1-1): DAGVTQSPTHLIKTRGQQVTLRCSPISGHKSVSWYQQVLGQGPQFIFQYYEKEERGRGNFPDRFSARQFPNYSSELNVNALLLGDSALYLCASSLAGRSPEAFFGQGTRLTVV.

CDR3 coding DNA: TGTGCCAGCAGCAGTCGAGGGGATACGCAGTATTTT. Residues: CASSSRGDTQYF. V gene TRBV5-5 combines with J gene TRBJ2-3, with a tentative D call TRBD2 (5 bases). Deletions cut 4 bases from V and 6 bases from J, with 9 bases between. The CDR3 spans 12 residues. CDR1 is SGHKS, CDR2 YYEKEE, per germline (reference sequence).

The V call is TRBV6-5, the J call TRBJ1-6; 7 positions match TRBD1. Germline trimming cut 0 bases from V and 8 bases from J; bases unmatched to any gene: 7. Germline lookup yields CDR1 MNHEY and CDR2 SVGAGI. The CDR3 sequence is 16 residues long. This CDR3 reads CASSYSYRGGDSPLHF. CDR3 in DNA: TGTGCCAGCAGTTACTCTTACAGGGGAGGAGATTCACCCCTCCACTTT.

This clone was seen only a few times. CDR3 sequence reads: CASSYRGPWDGYTF. The CDR3 nucleotides read TGTGCCAGTAGCTACAGGGGCCCTTGGGATGGCTACACCTTC. The chain links TRBV19 to TRBJ1-2; the match to TRBD1 covers 7 bases. Germline V CDR1 and CDR2: LNHDA, SQIVND (reference sequence). The CDR3 is made up of 14 amino acids. V shed 6 bases and J 6 bases; nucleotides not matched to a gene: 10.

The rearrangement joins TRBV5-8 to TRBJ2-1; TRBD2 is a possible D gene (6 bases). Trimming stripped 0 bases from V and 3 bases from J, with 10 bases between. The CDR3 is 15 amino acids. Germline CDR1 reads SGHTS; CDR2 reads YDEGEE. The CDR3 region is CASSLGGVRYNEQFF. For the CDR3, the DNA is TGTGCCAGCAGCTTGGGGGGGGTCCGCTACAATGAGCAGTTCTTC.

The chain has TRBV7-2 and TRBJ2-3; the D gene is possibly TRBD1 (6 bases). From germline, CDR1 is SGHTA and CDR2 FQGNSA. This CDR3 is 13 amino acids long. The ends were cut back, 4 bases at V and 6 bases at J, with 11 bases in the middle. In DNA, the CDR3 is TGTGCCAGCAGCTCCTACAGGGTCGATACGCAGTATTTT. This encodes CASSSYRVDTQYF.

A single count supports this clone. The rearrangement uses TRBV19 and TRBJ1-1, with TRBD1 matching over 7 bases. V was clipped by 6 bases and J by 8 bases; unmatched bases: 15. The CDR3 length is 15 residues. Looked up from germline, CDR1 is LNHDA and CDR2 is SQIVND (reference sequence). The CDR3: CASSADRVLVGEAFF. The DNA for the CDR3 is TGTGCCAGTAGCGCCGACAGGGTTTTAGTAGGGGAAGCTTTCTTT.

This chain connects TRBV11-3 to TRBJ1-5, with unresolved D. The CDR3 is 14 amino acids. The V gene lost 0 bases and the J gene lost 9 bases, with 12 bases spanning the gap. The germline CDR1 and CDR2 sequences are SGHNT and YENEEA. Here the CDR3 DNA reads TGTGCCAGCAGCTTAGAAGGGTGGAAGGGGCCCCAGCATTTT. As protein: CASSLEGWKGPQHF.

The chain employs TRBV24-1 and TRBJ2-3; 7 nucleotides align to TRBD1. CDR3 size: 15 residues. Germline CDR1 is KGHDR and CDR2 is SFDVKD. V dropped 4 bases and J dropped 2; count of bases not matched to a gene: 5. CDR3 in amino acids: CATSDPGQATDTQYF. In DNA form, the CDR3 reads TGTGCCACCAGTGACCCTGGACAGGCCACAGATACGCAGTATTTT.

The rearrangement links TRBV1 to TRBJ2-5; the table names TRBD2, a call not compared with the DNA. TRBV1 is a recognized pseudogene. This CDR3 region has 18 residues. The CDR3 region is CTSSQDMASGGTWETQYF. In DNA, the CDR3 is TGCACCAGCAGCCAAGATATGGCTAGCGGGGGGACGTGGGAGACCCAGTACTTC.

This clone appeared a single time. CDR3 residues: CASSGQGLGETQYF. CDR3 nucleotides: TGTGCCAGCAGCGGACAGGGGTTGGGAGAGACCCAGTACTTC. V is TRBV11-2 and J is TRBJ2-5; TRBD1 aligns across 9 bases. Trimming at V came to 5 bases and at J to 4 bases, leaving 5 bases not matched to a gene. This CDR3 is built from 14 residues. CDR1 is SGHAT, CDR2 FQNNGV, per germline.

The chain carries TRBV6-1 and TRBJ1-2; 8 bases match TRBD1. Germline V lookup: CDR1 MNHNS, CDR2 SASEGT. The CDR3 spans 16 residues. Germline trimming cut 2 bases from V and 3 bases from J; bases unmatched to any gene: 8. Here the CDR3 reads CASSERMAGGDYGYTF. The CDR3 DNA reads as TGTGCCAGCAGTGAACGTATGGCAGGGGGCGACTATGGCTACACCTTC.

The chain recombines TRBV10-3 with TRBJ1-2, with a tentative D call TRBD1 (6 bases). The CDR3 has 14 residues. V lost 2 bases, J lost 4 bases, and 11 bases lay in between. Germline CDR1 is ENHRY and CDR2 is SYGVKD. CDR3: CAISERQAVYGYTF. As DNA, the CDR3 is TGTGCCATCAGTGAGAGACAGGCGGTCTATGGCTACACCTTC.

The chain employs TRBV2 and TRBJ1-3, with unresolved D. The CDR3 runs 16 residues. CDR1 and CDR2 from the germline V gene are SNHLY and FYNNEI. Trimming cost V 5 bases and J 5 bases, with 19 bases left between them. DNA of the CDR3: TGTGCCAGCAGTAACCGGGCCGAAGTCATTAGAAACACCATATATTTT. Protein sequence: CASSNRAEVIRNTIYF.

CDR3 loop: CASSRWAYATDTQYF. The CDR3 nucleotides are TGTGCCAGCAGTCGGTGGGCCTATGCCACGGATACGCAGTATTTT. The V call is TRBV27, the J call TRBJ2-3; D is unresolved. CDR3 length equals 15 residues. The ends were cut back, 5 bases at V and 6 bases at J, with 18 bases in the middle. The germline V gene encodes CDR1 MNHEY and CDR2 SMNVEV (reference sequence).

V and J are TRBV19 and TRBJ1-5; D is unclear. The germline V gene encodes CDR1 LNHDA and CDR2 SQIVND (reference sequence). CDR3 size: 13 residues. Trimming shortened V by 3 bases and J by 7 bases, and 10 bases separated the two germline ends. The CDR3 protein is CASSIGVLQPQHF. CDR3 coding DNA: TGTGCCAGTAGTATCGGGGTATTGCAGCCCCAGCATTTT. Variable domain in full (rest from reference TRBV19 and TRBJ1-5): DGGITQSPKYLFRKEGQNVTLSCEQNLNHDAMYWYRQDPGQGLRLIYYSQIVNDFQKGDIAEGYSVSREKKESFPLTVTSAQKNPTAFYLCASSIGVLQPQHFGDGTRLSIL.

This chain links TRBV6-1 with TRBJ2-3; 8 positions agree with TRBD1. Germline V gene data show CDR1 as MNHNS and CDR2 as SASEGT. This CDR3 has 16 amino acids. The V gene end was trimmed by 4 bases and the J gene end by 7 bases; junction bases not matched to a gene: 13. The CDR3 bases are TGTGCCAGCAGTGGACAGGGGACGGGGTCTTCGAATACGCAGTATTTT. Its protein is CASSGQGTGSSNTQYF.

The rearrangement links TRBV27 to TRBJ1-6; 8 bases match TRBD1. J gave up 6 bases and V 6 bases, and 4 bases lay outside the gene matches. Per the germline V gene, CDR1 is MNHEY and CDR2 is SMNVEV (reference sequence). This CDR3 is 14 amino acids long. In nucleotides, the CDR3 is TGTGCCAGCAGACGGGACAGGTTTAATTCACCCCTCCACTTT. It specifies CASRRDRFNSPLHF.

To note about this clone: Different DNA sequences within this sample yield the same CDR3. V usage is TRBV7-9 and J usage is TRBJ1-3; D call uncertain. The CDR3 is made up of 12 amino acids. V lost 6 bases and J lost 8, with 11 bases in between. Per germline, CDR1 SEHNR and CDR2 FQNEAQ (reference sequence). Here the CDR3 reads CASSLLGDTIYF. Written as DNA, the CDR3 is TGTGCCAGCAGTCTCCTAGGAGACACCATATATTTT. The full variable domain, its missing parts supplied by reference TRBV7-9 and TRBJ1-3, is DTGVSQNPRHKITKRGQNVTFRCDPISEHNRLYWYRQTLGQGPEFLTYFQNEAQLEKSRLLSDRFSAERPKGSFSTLEIQRTEQGDSAMYLCASSLLGDTIYFGEGSWLTVV.

The chain couples TRBV4-3 to TRBJ2-3; no reliable D call. Trimming removed 1 base from V and 5 bases from J, with 10 bases in between. This CDR3 is built from 14 residues. In germline, CDR1 is LGHNA, CDR2 YSLEER. The CDR3 loop is CASSQAHRKDTQYF. The CDR3, as DNA: TGCGCCAGCAGCCAAGCGCACAGAAAAGATACGCAGTATTTT.

V gene TRBV19 combines with J gene TRBJ2-1; 11 bases are a match to TRBD2. CDR1 is LNHDA and CDR2 is SQIVND in the germline V gene (reference sequence). V lost 3 bases to trimming and J lost 0 bases; unmatched junction nucleotides: 10. This CDR3 has 19 amino acids. CDR3: CASSMRASGGIYSYNEQFF. For the CDR3, the DNA is TGTGCCAGTAGTATGCGGGCTAGCGGGGGGATCTACTCCTACAATGAGCAGTTCTTC.

This chain links TRBV4-1 with TRBJ1-2, with TRBD1 matching 9 bases. Germline CDR1 reads MGHRA; CDR2 reads YSYEKL. V was clipped by 4 bases and J by 5 bases; unmatched bases: 11. The CDR3 totals 16 residues. The DNA of the CDR3 is TGCGCCAGCAGCCCCAAATCGGGGGACAGGGATTATGGCTACACCTTC. Translated, it gives CASSPKSGDRDYGYTF.

The CDR3 nucleotides are TGTGCCAGCAGCTTAGGCAGGGAACCCACTCAGCCCCAGCATTTT. Encoded protein: CASSLGREPTQPQHF. The V gene is TRBV7-2, the J gene TRBJ1-5, with a tentative D call TRBD1 (5 bases). Per the germline V gene, CDR1 is SGHTA and CDR2 is FQGNSA. CDR3 length: 15 residues. The V and J ends lost 1 base and 6 bases respectively, with 13 bases between them. Supplemented by reference TRBV7-2 and TRBJ1-5, the full variable domain reads GAGVSQSPSNKVTEKGKDVELRCDPISGHTALYWYRQSLGQGLEFLIYFQGNSAPDKSGLPSDRFSAERTGGSVSTLTIQRTQQEDSAVYLCASSLGREPTQPQHFGDGTRLSIL.